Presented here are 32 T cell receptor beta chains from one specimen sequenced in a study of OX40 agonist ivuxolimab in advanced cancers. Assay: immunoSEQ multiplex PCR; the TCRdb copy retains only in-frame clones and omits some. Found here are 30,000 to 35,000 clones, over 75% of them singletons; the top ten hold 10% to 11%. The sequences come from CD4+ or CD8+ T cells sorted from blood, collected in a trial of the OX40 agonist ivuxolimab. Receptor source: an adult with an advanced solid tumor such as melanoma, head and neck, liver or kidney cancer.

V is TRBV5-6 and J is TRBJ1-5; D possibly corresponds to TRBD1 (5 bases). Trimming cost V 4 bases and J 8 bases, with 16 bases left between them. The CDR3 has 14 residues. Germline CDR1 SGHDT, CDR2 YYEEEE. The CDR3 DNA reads TGTGCCAGCAGCACAACAGGCGGAGGCAAGCCCCAGCATTTT. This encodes CASSTTGGGKPQHF.

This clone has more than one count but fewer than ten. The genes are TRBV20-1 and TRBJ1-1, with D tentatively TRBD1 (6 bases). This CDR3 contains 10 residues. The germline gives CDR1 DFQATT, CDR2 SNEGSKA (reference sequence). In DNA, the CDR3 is TGCAGAGTACAGGGAACTGAAGCTTTCTTT. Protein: CRVQGTEAFF.

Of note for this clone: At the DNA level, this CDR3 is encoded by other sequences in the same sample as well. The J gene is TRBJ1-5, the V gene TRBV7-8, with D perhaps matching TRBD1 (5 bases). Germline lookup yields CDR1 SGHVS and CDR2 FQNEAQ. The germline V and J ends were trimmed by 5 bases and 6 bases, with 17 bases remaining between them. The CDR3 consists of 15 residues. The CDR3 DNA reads TGTGCCAGCAGCCTTGGGGGGGGATGGGTTCAGCCCCAGCATTTT. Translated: CASSLGGGWVQPQHF.

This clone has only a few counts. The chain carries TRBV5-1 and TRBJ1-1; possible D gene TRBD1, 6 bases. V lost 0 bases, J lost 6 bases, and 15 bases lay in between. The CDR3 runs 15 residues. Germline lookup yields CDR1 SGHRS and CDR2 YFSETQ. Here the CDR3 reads CASSLADRYLAEAFF. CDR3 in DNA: TGCGCCAGCAGCTTGGCCGACAGGTATCTGGCTGAAGCTTTCTTT. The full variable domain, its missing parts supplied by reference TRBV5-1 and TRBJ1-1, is KAGVTQTPRYLIKTRGQQVTLSCSPISGHRSVSWYQQTPGQGLQFLFEYFSETQRNKGNFPGRFSGRQFSNSRSEMNVSTLELGDSALYLCASSLADRYLAEAFFGQGTRLTVV.

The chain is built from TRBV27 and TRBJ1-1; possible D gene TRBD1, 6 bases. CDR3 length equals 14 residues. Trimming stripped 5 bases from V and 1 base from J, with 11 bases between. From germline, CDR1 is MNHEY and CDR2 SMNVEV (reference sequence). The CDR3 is CASSHREQNTEAFF. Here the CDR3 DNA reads TGTGCCAGCAGTCACAGGGAGCAGAACACTGAAGCTTTCTTT.

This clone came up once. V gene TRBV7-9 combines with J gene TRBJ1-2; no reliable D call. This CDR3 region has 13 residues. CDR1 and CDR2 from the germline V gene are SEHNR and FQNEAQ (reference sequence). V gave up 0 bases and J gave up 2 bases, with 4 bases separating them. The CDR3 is CASSLAVNYGYTF. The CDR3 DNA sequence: TGTGCCAGCAGCTTAGCAGTGAACTATGGCTACACCTTC.

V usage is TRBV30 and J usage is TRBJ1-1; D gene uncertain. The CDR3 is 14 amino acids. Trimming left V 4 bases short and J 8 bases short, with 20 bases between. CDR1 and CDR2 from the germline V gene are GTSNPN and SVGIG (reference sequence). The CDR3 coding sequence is TGTGCCTGGAACCCACGGGCGGGGAAGACCGAAGCTTTCTTT. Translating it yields CAWNPRAGKTEAFF.

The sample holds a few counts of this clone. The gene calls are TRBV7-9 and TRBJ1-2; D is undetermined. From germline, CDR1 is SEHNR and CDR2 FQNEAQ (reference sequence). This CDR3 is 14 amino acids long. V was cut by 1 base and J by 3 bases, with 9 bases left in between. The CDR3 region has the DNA TGTGCCAGCAGCTTAGTTGATTCTTACTATGGCTACACCTTC. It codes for CASSLVDSYYGYTF.

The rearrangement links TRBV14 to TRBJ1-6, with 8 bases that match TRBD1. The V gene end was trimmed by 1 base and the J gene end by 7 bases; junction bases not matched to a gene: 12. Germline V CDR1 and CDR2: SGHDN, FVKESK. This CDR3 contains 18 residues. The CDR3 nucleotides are TGTGCCAGCAGCCAAGCAAACATCGGGGACAGGCCGAATTCACCCCTCCACTTT. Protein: CASSQANIGDRPNSPLHF. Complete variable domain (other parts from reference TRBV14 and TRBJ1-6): EAGVTQFPSHSVIEKGQTVTLRCDPISGHDNLYWYRRVMGKEIKFLLHFVKESKQDESGMPNNRFLAERTGGTYSTLKVQPAELEDSGVYFCASSQANIGDRPNSPLHFGNGTRLTVT.

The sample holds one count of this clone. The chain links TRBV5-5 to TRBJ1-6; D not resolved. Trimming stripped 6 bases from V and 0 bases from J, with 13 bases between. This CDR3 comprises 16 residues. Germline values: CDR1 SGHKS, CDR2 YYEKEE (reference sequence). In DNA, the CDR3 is TGTGCCAGCATCCTACAACCGAGCTCCTATAATTCACCCCTCCACTTT. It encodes CASILQPSSYNSPLHF.

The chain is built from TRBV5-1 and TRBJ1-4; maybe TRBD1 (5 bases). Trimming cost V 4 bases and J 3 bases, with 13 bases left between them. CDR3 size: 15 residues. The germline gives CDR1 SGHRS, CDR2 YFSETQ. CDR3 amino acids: CASSIKDMANEKLFF. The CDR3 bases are TGCGCCAGCAGCATCAAGGACATGGCTAATGAAAAACTGTTTTTT.

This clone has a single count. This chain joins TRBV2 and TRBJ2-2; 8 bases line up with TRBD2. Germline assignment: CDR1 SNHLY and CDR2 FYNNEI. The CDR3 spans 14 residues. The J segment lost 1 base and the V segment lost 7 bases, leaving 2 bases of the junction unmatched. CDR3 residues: CASMLAGNTGELFF. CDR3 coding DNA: TGTGCCAGCATGCTAGCGGGGAACACCGGGGAGCTGTTTTTT.

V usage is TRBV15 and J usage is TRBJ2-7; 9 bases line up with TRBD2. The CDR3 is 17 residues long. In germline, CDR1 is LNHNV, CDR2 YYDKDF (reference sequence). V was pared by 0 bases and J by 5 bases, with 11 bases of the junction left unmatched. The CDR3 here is CATSRDFNLAGGNEQYF. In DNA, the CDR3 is TGTGCCACCAGCAGAGATTTTAACCTCGCGGGAGGGAACGAGCAGTACTTC.

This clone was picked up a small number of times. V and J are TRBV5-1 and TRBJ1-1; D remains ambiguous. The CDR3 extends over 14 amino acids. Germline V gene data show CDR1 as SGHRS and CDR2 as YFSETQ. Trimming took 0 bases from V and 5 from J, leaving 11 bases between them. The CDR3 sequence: CASSLGPPGTEAFF. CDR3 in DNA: TGCGCCAGCAGCTTGGGTCCCCCAGGAACTGAAGCTTTCTTT.

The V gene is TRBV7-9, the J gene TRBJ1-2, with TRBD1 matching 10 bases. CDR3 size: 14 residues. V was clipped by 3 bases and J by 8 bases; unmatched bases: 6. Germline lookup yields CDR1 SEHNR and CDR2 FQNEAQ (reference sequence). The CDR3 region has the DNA TGTGCCAGCAGCTTGGGACAGGGGATAAAAGGCTACACCTTC. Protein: CASSLGQGIKGYTF. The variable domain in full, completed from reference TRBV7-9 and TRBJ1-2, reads DTGVSQNPRHKITKRGQNVTFRCDPISEHNRLYWYRQTLGQGPEFLTYFQNEAQLEKSRLLSDRFSAERPKGSFSTLEIQRTEQGDSAMYLCASSLGQGIKGYTFGSGTRLTVV.

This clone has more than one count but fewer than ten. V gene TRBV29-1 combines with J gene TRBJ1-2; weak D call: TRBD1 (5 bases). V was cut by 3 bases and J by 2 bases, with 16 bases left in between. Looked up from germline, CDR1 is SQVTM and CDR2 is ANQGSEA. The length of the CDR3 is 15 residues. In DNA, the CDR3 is TGCAGCGTTGACCGCCTAGAGTCAGGGAACTATGGCTACACCTTC. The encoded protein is CSVDRLESGNYGYTF.

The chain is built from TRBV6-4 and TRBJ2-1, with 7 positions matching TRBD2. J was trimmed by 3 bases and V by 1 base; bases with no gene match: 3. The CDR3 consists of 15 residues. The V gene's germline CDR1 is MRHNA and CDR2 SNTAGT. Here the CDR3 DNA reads TGTGCCAGCAGTGACTTCGGGGGGATCTACAATGAGCAGTTCTTC. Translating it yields CASSDFGGIYNEQFF.

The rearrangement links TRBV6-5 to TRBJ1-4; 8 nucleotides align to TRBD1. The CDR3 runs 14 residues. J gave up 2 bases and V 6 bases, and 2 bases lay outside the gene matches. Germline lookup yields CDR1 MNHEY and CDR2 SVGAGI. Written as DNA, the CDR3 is TGTGCCAGCAGCCGACAGGGGACTAATGAAAAACTGTTTTTT. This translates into CASSRQGTNEKLFF.

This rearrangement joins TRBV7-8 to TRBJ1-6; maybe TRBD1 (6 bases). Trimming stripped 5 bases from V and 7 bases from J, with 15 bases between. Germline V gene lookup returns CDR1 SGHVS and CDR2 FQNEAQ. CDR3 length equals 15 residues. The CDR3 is CASSARDILNSPLHF. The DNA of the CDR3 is TGTGCCAGCAGCGCCCGGGACATACTGAATTCACCCCTCCACTTT.

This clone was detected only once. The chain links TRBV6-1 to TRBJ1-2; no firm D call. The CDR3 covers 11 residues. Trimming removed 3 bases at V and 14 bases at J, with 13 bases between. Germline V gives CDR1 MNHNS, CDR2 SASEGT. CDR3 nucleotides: TGTGCCAGCAGTGATCCCGGACCGCGTACCTTC. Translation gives CASSDPGPRTF.

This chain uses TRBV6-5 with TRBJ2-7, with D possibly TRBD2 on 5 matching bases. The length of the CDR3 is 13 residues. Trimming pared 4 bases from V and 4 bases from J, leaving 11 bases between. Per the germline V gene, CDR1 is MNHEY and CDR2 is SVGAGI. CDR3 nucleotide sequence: TGTGCCAGCAGTTCCTTCCGGGATTACGAGCAGTACTTC. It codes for CASSSFRDYEQYF.

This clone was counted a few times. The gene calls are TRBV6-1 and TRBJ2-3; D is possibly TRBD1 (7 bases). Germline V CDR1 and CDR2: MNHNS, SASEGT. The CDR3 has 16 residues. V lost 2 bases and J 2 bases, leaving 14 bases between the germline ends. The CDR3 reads CASSEWRGPSTDTQYF. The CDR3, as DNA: TGTGCCAGCAGTGAATGGAGGGGGCCCTCCACAGATACGCAGTATTTT.

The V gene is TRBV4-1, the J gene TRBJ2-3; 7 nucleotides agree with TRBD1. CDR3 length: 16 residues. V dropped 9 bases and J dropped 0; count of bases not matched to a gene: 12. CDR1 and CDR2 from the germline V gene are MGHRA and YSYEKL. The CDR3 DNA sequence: TGCGCCAGTGGTAAGGTCCCGGGACAGAGCACAGATACGCAGTATTTT. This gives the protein CASGKVPGQSTDTQYF.

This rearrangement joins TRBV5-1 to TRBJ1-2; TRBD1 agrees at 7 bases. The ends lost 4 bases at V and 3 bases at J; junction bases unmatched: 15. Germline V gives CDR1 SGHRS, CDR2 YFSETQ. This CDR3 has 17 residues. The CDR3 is CASSPAGGQLKYYGYTF. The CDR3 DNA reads TGCGCCAGCAGCCCGGCCGGGGGACAGCTCAAGTACTATGGCTACACCTTC.

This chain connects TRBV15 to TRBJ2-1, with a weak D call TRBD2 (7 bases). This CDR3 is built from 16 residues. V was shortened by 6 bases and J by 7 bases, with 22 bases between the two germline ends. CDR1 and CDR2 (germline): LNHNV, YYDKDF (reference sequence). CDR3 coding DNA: TGTGCCACCAGTCACTCCCTAGGGGGGGCGGAAAATGAGCAGTTCTTC. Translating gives CATSHSLGGAENEQFF.

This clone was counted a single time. The CDR3 loop reads CATSQDDATNEKLFF. The CDR3 coding sequence is TGTGCCACCAGCCAAGACGATGCAACTAATGAAAAACTGTTTTTT. J is TRBJ1-4 and V is TRBV15, with D unresolved. CDR1 and CDR2 from the germline V gene are LNHNV and YYDKDF (reference sequence). The CDR3 is 15 residues long. Trimming took 5 bases from V and 0 from J, leaving 10 bases between them.

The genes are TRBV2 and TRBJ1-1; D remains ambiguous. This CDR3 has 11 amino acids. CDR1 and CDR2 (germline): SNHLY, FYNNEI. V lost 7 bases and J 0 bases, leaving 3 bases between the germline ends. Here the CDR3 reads CASNLNTEAFF. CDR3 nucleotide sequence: TGTGCCAGCAACTTGAACACTGAAGCTTTCTTT.

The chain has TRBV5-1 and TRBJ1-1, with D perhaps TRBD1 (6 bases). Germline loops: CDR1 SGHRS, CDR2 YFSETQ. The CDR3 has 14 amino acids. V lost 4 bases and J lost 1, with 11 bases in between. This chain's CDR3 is CASSGDNWNTEAFF. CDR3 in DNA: TGCGCCAGCAGCGGGGACAACTGGAACACTGAAGCTTTCTTT. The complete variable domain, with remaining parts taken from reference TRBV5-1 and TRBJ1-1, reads KAGVTQTPRYLIKTRGQQVTLSCSPISGHRSVSWYQQTPGQGLQFLFEYFSETQRNKGNFPGRFSGRQFSNSRSEMNVSTLELGDSALYLCASSGDNWNTEAFFGQGTRLTVV.

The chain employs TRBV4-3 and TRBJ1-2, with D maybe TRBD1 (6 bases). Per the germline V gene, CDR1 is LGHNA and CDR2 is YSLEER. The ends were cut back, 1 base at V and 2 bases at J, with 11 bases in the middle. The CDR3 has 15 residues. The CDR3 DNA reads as TGCGCCAGCAGCCAAGCAGGGGTCGGAAACTATGGCTACACCTTC. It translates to CASSQAGVGNYGYTF.

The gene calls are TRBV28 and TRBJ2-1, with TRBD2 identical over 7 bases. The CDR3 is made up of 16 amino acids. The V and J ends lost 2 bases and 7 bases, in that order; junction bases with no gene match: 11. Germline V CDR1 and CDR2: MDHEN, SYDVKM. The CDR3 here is CASSLRTGGDANEQFF. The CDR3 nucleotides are TGTGCCAGCAGTTTAAGGACGGGAGGTGATGCGAATGAGCAGTTCTTC.

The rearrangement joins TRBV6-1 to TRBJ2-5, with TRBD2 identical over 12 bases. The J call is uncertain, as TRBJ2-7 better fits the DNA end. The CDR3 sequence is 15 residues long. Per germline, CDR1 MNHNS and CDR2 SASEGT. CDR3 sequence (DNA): TGTGCCAGCAGGGCCCAACGACTAGCGGGGGCCGAGCAGTACTTC. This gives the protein CASRAQRLAGAEQYF.

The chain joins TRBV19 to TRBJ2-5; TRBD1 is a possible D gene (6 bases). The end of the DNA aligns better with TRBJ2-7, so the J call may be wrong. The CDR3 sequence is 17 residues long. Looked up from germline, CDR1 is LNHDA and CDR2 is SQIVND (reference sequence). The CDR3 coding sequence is TGTGCCAGTAGTATACCCCCACGGACAGCCGGATCCTACGAGCAGTACTTC. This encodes CASSIPPRTAGSYEQYF.